The clone carrying this T cell receptor beta chain showed up just a few times. Its antigen is as yet unknown. These data are taken from a study of T cell repertoires in cytomegalovirus infection. Study-wide context: Matching HLA type, along with CMV infection, was indicated by public TCR beta signatures. Points from the study as a whole: Dominating the ex vivo response were HLA-C-restricted CMV-specific TCR beta clonotypes. Pooled public TCR beta family frequency picked out CMV carriers with the relevant HLA.

Using its own MiXCR run on the reads, TCRdb lists one record per CDR3 protein. The table records some 280,000 distinct CDR3 sequences, roughly an eighth of them present only once. Germline V lookup: CDR1 MDHEN, CDR2 SYDVKM. The CDR3 has 14 residues. V was pared by 6 bases and J by 2 bases, with 11 bases between. The chain joins TRBV28 to TRBJ1-3; D is unclear. The clonotype originates from a human donor in good health (CMV status not recorded). Some clones in this sample may be carry-over from other donors' samples. The source material was PBMCs. CDR3 in amino acids: CASSSTKTGNTIYF. In nucleotides, the CDR3 is TGTGCCAGCAGCTCAACCAAAACTGGAAACACCATATATTTT.